This TCR beta chain came from a study of blood T cells in healthy people across ages. Whole-study findings and limits: Unknown donor CMV status possibly confounded expanded clonotype changes. Unsorted PBMC material precluded a definitive naive versus antigen-experienced comparison.

Trimming cost V 1 base and J 6 bases; bases outside gene matches: 11. The germline V gene encodes CDR1 DFQATT and CDR2 SNEGSKA (reference sequence). The CDR3 loop spans 16 amino acids. A note on this clonotype: Its antigen remains unknown.

Alongside a J-beta primer mix, a sample-barcoded 5' primer served in a second PCR lasting roughly 6 to 12 cycles. TCRdb passed the 5' RACE reads through MiXCR, listing each CDR3 protein once. Of 700,000 to 850,000 distinct CDR3 sequences in the sample, approximately 53% are singletons; the top ten hold approximately 41%. The donors, all healthy, were Caucasians living in Russia, aged about 6 to 90. Sequencing was performed on blood. The sequence was obtained from a man aged 80 or over in good health. This chain joins TRBV20-1 and TRBJ2-2; 7 bases are shared with TRBD2. This CDR3 is CSARGPSGGLSGELFF. The DNA of the CDR3 is TGCAGTGCTAGAGGACCTAGCGGAGGATTGTCCGGGGAGCTGTTTTTT.